One sample yielded the 20 T cell receptor beta chains listed below, sequenced in a study of Graves' ophthalmopathy and Graves' hyperthyroidism. Amplification of the TCR beta CDR3 regions used RNA transcripts (as template). HTBI primers were used in a first-round RT-PCR, which preceded a second-round multiplex PCR. TCRdb passed the multiplex PCR reads through MiXCR, listing each CDR3 protein once. The sample shows more than 300,000 distinct CDR3 sequences, about 15% of them seen only once. What was sequenced was peripheral blood. Receptor source: an adult woman with stable Graves' hyperthyroidism.

This clonotype came up many times. This chain uses TRBV6-2 or TRBV6-3 with TRBJ2-7, with D unclear. The CDR3 consists of 13 residues. The germline CDR1 and CDR2 sequences are MNHEY and SVGEGT. Trimming stripped 6 bases from V and 5 bases from J, with 14 bases between. The CDR3 coding sequence is TGTGCCAGCAGGCACCTCGGCCCTAACGAGCAGTACTTC. The encoded protein is CASRHLGPNEQYF.

This clonotype was detected many times. The chain has TRBV28 and TRBJ2-7; TRBD1 or TRBD2 may be the D gene (5 bases each). The CDR3 spans 18 residues. The germline gives CDR1 MDHEN, CDR2 SYDVKM. V lost 7 bases and J lost 0, with 25 bases in between. The CDR3 bases are TGTGCCAGCATTACGGGGCTTCGCCGGGGCCATAGCTCCTACGAGCAGTACTTC. It encodes CASITGLRRGHSSYEQYF. The full variable domain, rest sourced from reference TRBV28 and TRBJ2-7, is DVKVTQSSRYLVKRTGEKVFLECVQDMDHENMFWYRQDPGLGLRLIYFSYDVKMKEKGDIPEGYSVSREKKERFSLILESASTNQTSMYLCASITGLRRGHSSYEQYFGPGTRLTVT.

This clonotype was seen many times. The CDR3, as DNA: TGCGCCAGCAGCCAAGCAGGGGCCTCGAACACTGAAGCTTTCTTT. As protein: CASSQAGASNTEAFF. V gene TRBV4-1 combines with J gene TRBJ1-1; a weak D match, TRBD1 (6 bases). The CDR3 runs to 15 residues. CDR1 and CDR2 (germline): MGHRA, YSYEKL. Trimming removed 1 base from V and 1 base from J, with 10 bases in between.

This clonotype was recorded many times. The chain employs TRBV12-3 or TRBV12-4 and TRBJ1-2, with D possibly being TRBD1 (5 bases). V lost 6 bases and J lost 3, with 14 bases in between. The CDR3 is 14 residues long. The CDR3 DNA follows: TGTGCCAGCAGGGGGACGGGGGGAGACTATGGCTACACCTTC. It codes for CASRGTGGDYGYTF.

The V call is TRBV2, the J call TRBJ1-2; TRBD1 matches at 7 bases. Germline lookup yields CDR1 SNHLY and CDR2 FYNNEI. The CDR3 is 14 amino acids. Trimming removed 10 bases from V and 5 bases from J; junction bases left unmatched: 13. CDR3 sequence: CATSPGQPDYGYTF. The CDR3 bases are TGTGCCACCTCTCCGGGACAGCCTGATTATGGCTACACCTTC.

The V call is TRBV9, the J call TRBJ1-2; no reliable D call. The CDR3 is 11 residues long. Looked up from germline, CDR1 is SGDLS and CDR2 is YYNGEE. V was cut by 6 bases and J by 6 bases, with 9 bases left in between. The CDR3 region has the DNA TGTGCCAGCAACCGAGGAAATGGCTACACCTTC. Translated: CASNRGNGYTF. The full variable domain, with the rest looked up from reference TRBV9 and TRBJ1-2, is DSGVTQTPKHLITATGQRVTLRCSPRSGDLSVYWYQQSLDQGLQFLIQYYNGEERAKGNILERFSAQQFPDLHSELNLSSLELGDSALYFCASNRGNGYTFGSGTRLTVV.

The chain is built from TRBV6-1 and TRBJ2-7, with D perhaps TRBD2 (5 bases). CDR3 length equals 14 residues. Germline loops: CDR1 MNHNS, CDR2 SASEGT. Trimming left V 6 bases short and J 3 bases short, with 15 bases between. This CDR3 is CASRTDGVDYEQYF. CDR3 sequence (DNA): TGTGCCAGCAGAACGGACGGGGTTGACTACGAGCAGTACTTC.

This clonotype was found many times. The chain recombines TRBV7-9 with TRBJ1-2; the match to TRBD1 covers 9 bases. Germline values: CDR1 SEHNR, CDR2 FQNEAQ (reference sequence). The CDR3 has 14 residues. Trimming took 5 bases from V and 5 from J; bases not matched to a gene: 6. This chain's CDR3 is CASSQWDRDYGYTF. In DNA form, the CDR3 reads TGTGCCAGCAGCCAATGGGACAGGGATTATGGCTACACCTTC.

This clonotype was seen a handful of times. This chain joins TRBV28 and TRBJ2-7; a weak D match, TRBD2 (7 bases). V lost 6 bases, J lost 2 bases, and 14 bases lay in between. Germline V gives CDR1 MDHEN, CDR2 SYDVKM. The CDR3 contains 14 residues. The CDR3 here is CASSWGGGTYEQYF. The CDR3 DNA is TGTGCCAGCAGCTGGGGGGGGGGCACCTACGAGCAGTACTTC.

This clonotype was seen ten or more times. This rearrangement joins TRBV12-3 or TRBV12-4 to TRBJ2-5, with 10 bases lining up with TRBD1. V lost 6 bases to trimming and J lost 5 bases; unmatched junction nucleotides: 12. CDR3 size: 16 residues. The CDR3 reads CASRAISGTGVETQYF. In nucleotides, the CDR3 is TGTGCCAGCAGAGCCATCTCCGGGACAGGGGTGGAGACCCAGTACTTC.

In this sample, this clonotype turned up many times. The chain recombines TRBV11-2 with TRBJ2-6; maybe TRBD2 (5 bases). Trimming left V 1 base short and J 0 bases short, with 10 bases between. Germline CDR1 and CDR2: SGHAT and FQNNGV. The CDR3 has 17 residues. CDR3 sequence reads: CASSLVYGSSGANVLTF. As DNA, the CDR3 is TGTGCCAGCAGCTTAGTTTATGGGAGCTCTGGGGCCAACGTCCTGACTTTC.

This chain connects TRBV12-3 or TRBV12-4 to TRBJ1-1, with D hard to call. The CDR3 has 14 amino acids. The V and J ends lost 6 bases and 1 base respectively, with 12 bases between them. CDR3: CASSPIGRNTEAFF. In DNA, the CDR3 is TGTGCCAGCAGCCCCATAGGCAGGAACACTGAAGCTTTCTTT.

The sample holds many counts of this clonotype. The chain joins TRBV28 to TRBJ2-7; the D gene is possibly TRBD1 (5 bases). CDR3 size: 14 residues. Germline values: CDR1 MDHEN, CDR2 SYDVKM. Trimming shortened V by 7 bases and J by 0 bases, and 13 bases separated the two germline ends. This CDR3 reads CASTPSTVSYEQYF. The CDR3 region has the DNA TGTGCCAGCACCCCGTCGACAGTCTCCTACGAGCAGTACTTC.

The sample holds many counts of this clonotype. The V gene is TRBV20-1, the J gene TRBJ2-7, with TRBD2 matching 10 bases. CDR3 length: 13 amino acids. Unmatched junction bases numbered 4, after V lost 8 bases and J lost 0 bases. CDR1 DFQATT and CDR2 SNEGSKA come from the germline V gene (reference sequence). CDR3 region: CSTRLAGSYEQYF. The CDR3 DNA is TGCAGTACAAGACTAGCGGGCTCCTACGAGCAGTACTTC.

In this sample, this clonotype turned up many times. This sequence joins TRBV20-1 and TRBJ2-7; 9 bases line up with TRBD1. J gave up 6 bases and V 5 bases, and 14 bases lay outside the gene matches. CDR1 DFQATT and CDR2 SNEGSKA come from the germline V gene (reference sequence). The CDR3 has 15 amino acids. The CDR3 region is CSAGKLGTGRLEQYF. The CDR3 nucleotides are TGCAGTGCTGGGAAACTGGGGACAGGGAGGCTCGAGCAGTACTTC.

In its sample, this clonotype was seen a few times. The rearrangement links TRBV4-1 to TRBJ2-7, with a weak D call TRBD2 (6 bases). V was pared by 1 base and J by 2 bases, with 9 bases between. There are 14 residues in the CDR3. CDR1 is MGHRA, CDR2 YSYEKL, per germline. The DNA of the CDR3 is TGCGCCAGCAGCCAAGCGGACTACACCTACGAGCAGTACTTC. Translation gives CASSQADYTYEQYF.

This clonotype showed up many times. The chain combines TRBV7-9 with TRBJ2-5, with D possibly being TRBD1 (6 bases). The CDR3 totals 15 residues. Trimming shortened V by 3 bases and J by 2 bases, and 13 bases separated the two germline ends. Germline V lookup: CDR1 SEHNR, CDR2 FQNEAQ (reference sequence). In DNA form, the CDR3 reads TGTGCCAGCAGCTTTGGGGGCCTGGGACAAGAGACCCAGTACTTC. Protein: CASSFGGLGQETQYF.

The genes are TRBV12-3 or TRBV12-4 and TRBJ2-5; TRBD2 matches at 7 bases. The CDR3 consists of 16 residues. Trimming at V came to 6 bases and at J to 2 bases, leaving 12 bases not matched to a gene. In DNA form, the CDR3 reads TGTGCCAGCAGCCCTGGAGTTCGGGGGGAGCAAGAGACCCAGTACTTC. Its protein product is CASSPGVRGEQETQYF.

The chain recombines TRBV12-5 with TRBJ1-1, with D uncertain. Germline CDR1 reads LGHNT; CDR2 reads FRNRAP. The CDR3 is 13 residues long. The V end was cut by 1 base, the J end by 5 bases, with 8 bases between. The CDR3, as DNA: TGTGCTAGTGGTTTGGCAAGTAGGACTGAAGCTTTCTTT. The encoded protein is CASGLASRTEAFF.

The CDR3 protein is CASSITRYTEAFF. In DNA form, the CDR3 reads TGTGCCAGTAGTATAACCCGATACACTGAAGCTTTCTTT. The rearrangement uses TRBV19 and TRBJ1-1, with D unresolved. V lost 2 bases and J lost 3, with 7 bases in between. The CDR3 loop spans 13 amino acids. Per the germline V gene, CDR1 is LNHDA and CDR2 is SQIVND (reference sequence).